This T cell receptor beta chain was sequenced for a study of blood T cell repertoires in COVID-19. Looking at the study overall: PBMCs, B-cell-depleted T cells, or T cells provided the cDNA or gDNA that made up the material.

In the study's own analysis: It was from reference gene primer amplification that nucleated cell counts were estimated. This table comes from immunoSEQ multiplex PCR, and its TCRdb copy is limited to in-frame clones, with some not included. That table supplies the V and J calls and clone size; D and trimming were determined from the DNA. Altogether hundreds of thousands of clones are present, 75% to 90% being singletons, with the ten largest covering over 1.1%. Trimming shortened V by 6 bases and J by 5 bases, and 11 bases separated the two germline ends. There are 13 residues in the CDR3. The germline V gene has CDR1 ENHRY and CDR2 SYGVKD.

This receptor was obtained from a woman aged 30 to 39 with active or convalescent COVID-19. The gene calls are TRBV10-3 and TRBJ2-4, with a possible D match to TRBD1 (5 bases). Specimen: peripheral blood. CDR3 sequence (DNA): TGTGCCATCAGCACGGACACGGAAAACATTCAGTACTTC. Translating it yields CAISTDTENIQYF.